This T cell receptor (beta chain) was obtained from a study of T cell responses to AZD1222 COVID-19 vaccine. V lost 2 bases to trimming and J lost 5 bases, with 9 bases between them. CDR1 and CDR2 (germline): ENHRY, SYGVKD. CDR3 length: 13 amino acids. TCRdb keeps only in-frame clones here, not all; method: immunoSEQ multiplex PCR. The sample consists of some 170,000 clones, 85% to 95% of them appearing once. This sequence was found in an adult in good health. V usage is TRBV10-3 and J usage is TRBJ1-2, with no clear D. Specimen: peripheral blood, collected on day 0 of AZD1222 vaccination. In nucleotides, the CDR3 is TGTGCCATCAGTGAGGAACAGAGTTATGGCTACACCTTC. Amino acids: CAISEEQSYGYTF.